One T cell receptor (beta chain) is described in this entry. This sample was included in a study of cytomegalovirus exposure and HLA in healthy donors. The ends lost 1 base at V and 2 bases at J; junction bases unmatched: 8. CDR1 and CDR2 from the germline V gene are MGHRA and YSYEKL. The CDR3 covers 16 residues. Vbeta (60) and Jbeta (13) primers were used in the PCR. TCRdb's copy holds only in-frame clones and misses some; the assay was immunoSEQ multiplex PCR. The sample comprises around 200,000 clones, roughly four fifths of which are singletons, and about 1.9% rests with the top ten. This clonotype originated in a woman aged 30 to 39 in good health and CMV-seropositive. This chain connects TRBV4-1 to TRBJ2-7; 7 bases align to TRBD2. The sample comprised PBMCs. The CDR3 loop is CASSQGSAGRTYEQYF. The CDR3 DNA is TGCGCCAGCAGCCAAGGTTCAGCGGGGCGAACCTACGAGCAGTACTTC.